This TCR beta chain was sequenced in a study of cytomegalovirus exposure and HLA in healthy donors. The protocol was immunoSEQ multiplex PCR, while the TCRdb copy is restricted to in-frame clones and leaves out a portion. The sample lists about 140,000 clones, about 80% occurring once. V trimming: 4 bases; J trimming: 4 bases; junction bases outside the gene matches: 6. CDR1 SGHRS and CDR2 YFSETQ come from the germline V gene. This CDR3 region has 15 residues. Donors were drawn from the approximately 110-subject validation cohort, separate from the approximately 680-subject first cohort. This rearrangement joins TRBV5-1 to TRBJ2-1; 9 bases fit TRBD2. The sample was PBMCs. The TCR comes from a man younger than 45 in good health and CMV-seropositive. The CDR3 sequence: CASSGLAGLYNEQFF. CDR3 DNA sequence: TGCGCCAGCAGCGGTCTAGCGGGACTGTACAATGAGCAGTTCTTC.